The 9 T cell receptor beta chains below come from one sample, sequenced in a study of blood T cells in healthy people across ages. A J-beta primer mix and a sample-barcoded 5' primer were used in a second PCR of about 6 to 12 cycles. TCRdb re-called the 5' RACE reads through MiXCR, storing one row per CDR3 protein. The data hold 1.5 million to 2 million distinct CDR3 sequences, with 49% observed a single time. The sequenced sample was blood. The receptors were gathered from a woman aged 40 to 55 in good health.

The rearrangement links TRBV5-1 to TRBJ1-2, with a weak D call TRBD1 (6 bases). Per germline, CDR1 SGHRS and CDR2 YFSETQ. Deletions cut 4 bases from V and 4 bases from J, with 14 bases between. The CDR3 has 14 residues. The CDR3 sequence: CASSDTGTSYGYTF. CDR3 nucleotide sequence: TGCGCCAGCAGCGATACCGGGACAAGCTATGGCTACACCTTC.

This clonotype appeared a few times. The chain links TRBV6-6 to TRBJ1-2; D perhaps matches TRBD1 (5 bases). The germline CDR1 and CDR2 sequences are MNHNY and SVGAGI (reference sequence). The CDR3 extends over 13 amino acids. The V gene lost 2 bases and the J gene lost 4 bases, with 8 bases spanning the gap. The CDR3 here is CASSYGGGYGYTF. The CDR3 bases are TGTGCCAGCAGTTACGGGGGAGGCTATGGCTACACCTTC.

Concerning this clonotype: The CDR3 carries no conserved terminal phenylalanine or tryptophan, so it likely arises from a read error. The V call is TRBV20-1, the J call TRBJ1-2; no firm D call. The V gene's germline CDR1 is DFQATT and CDR2 SNEGSKA (reference sequence). CDR3 length: 14 amino acids. Deletions cut 3 bases from V and 2 bases from J, with 13 bases between. In nucleotides, the CDR3 is TGCAGTGCTAGTCAAAGTCTTTCAAACTATGGCTACACCTAC. Residues: CSASQSLSNYGYTY.

The gene calls are TRBV28 and TRBJ2-7; either TRBD1 or TRBD2 may fit D (6 bases each). This CDR3 is built from 17 residues. Trimming stripped 6 bases from V and 0 bases from J, with 21 bases between. Germline V gene sequence: CDR1 MDHEN, CDR2 SYDVKM. CDR3 region: CASSSTGGETSSYEQYF. CDR3 nucleotide sequence: TGTGCCAGCAGCTCGACAGGAGGGGAAACGAGCTCCTACGAGCAGTACTTC.

The rearrangement uses TRBV29-1 and TRBJ2-7, with D tentatively TRBD1 (6 bases). V was pared by 7 bases and J by 0 bases, with 13 bases between. Germline CDR1 reads SQVTM; CDR2 reads ANQGSEA. The CDR3 contains 13 residues. CDR3 DNA sequence: TGCAGCGCCACGGACAGCCCCTCCTACGAGCAGTACTTC. As protein: CSATDSPSYEQYF.

This rearrangement joins TRBV10-3 to TRBJ2-7; 11 positions match TRBD2. With 4 bases clipped from V and 0 bases from J, the junction kept 5 bases outside the gene matches. Germline V lookup: CDR1 ENHRY, CDR2 SYGVKD. CDR3 length equals 16 residues. In DNA, the CDR3 is TGTGCCATCAGTGCTGGTAGCGGGGGGGCCTCCTACGAGCAGTACTTC. Its translation is CAISAGSGGASYEQYF.

The rearrangement links TRBV15 to TRBJ2-1, with 8 bases that match TRBD1. The CDR3 runs 14 residues. Per germline, CDR1 LNHNV and CDR2 YYDKDF (reference sequence). The V gene end was trimmed by 0 bases and the J gene end by 6 bases; junction bases not matched to a gene: 1. DNA of the CDR3: TGTGCCACCAGCAGAGACAGGGGGCTCAATGAGCAGTTCTTC. Its protein is CATSRDRGLNEQFF.

This chain connects TRBV29-1 to TRBJ2-3, with TRBD2 identical over 7 bases. This CDR3 is built from 14 residues. Per the germline V gene, CDR1 is SQVTM and CDR2 is ANQGSEA. V dropped 3 bases and J dropped 2; count of bases not matched to a gene: 5. CDR3 loop: CSVEPSGVTDTQYF. In nucleotides, the CDR3 is TGCAGCGTTGAGCCTAGCGGCGTCACAGATACGCAGTATTTT.

The chain employs TRBV5-1 and TRBJ2-2; a possible D gene is TRBD1 (5 bases). Germline V lookup: CDR1 SGHRS, CDR2 YFSETQ. V shed 2 bases and J shed 3 bases, with 8 bases lying between them. The CDR3 has 14 amino acids. The CDR3 here is CASSLIGDTGELFF. The CDR3 region has the DNA TGCGCCAGCAGCTTAATAGGGGACACCGGGGAGCTGTTTTTT. The complete variable domain, with remaining parts taken from reference TRBV5-1 and TRBJ2-2, reads KAGVTQTPRYLIKTRGQQVTLSCSPISGHRSVSWYQQTPGQGLQFLFEYFSETQRNKGNFPGRFSGRQFSNSRSEMNVSTLELGDSALYLCASSLIGDTGELFFGEGSRLTVL.